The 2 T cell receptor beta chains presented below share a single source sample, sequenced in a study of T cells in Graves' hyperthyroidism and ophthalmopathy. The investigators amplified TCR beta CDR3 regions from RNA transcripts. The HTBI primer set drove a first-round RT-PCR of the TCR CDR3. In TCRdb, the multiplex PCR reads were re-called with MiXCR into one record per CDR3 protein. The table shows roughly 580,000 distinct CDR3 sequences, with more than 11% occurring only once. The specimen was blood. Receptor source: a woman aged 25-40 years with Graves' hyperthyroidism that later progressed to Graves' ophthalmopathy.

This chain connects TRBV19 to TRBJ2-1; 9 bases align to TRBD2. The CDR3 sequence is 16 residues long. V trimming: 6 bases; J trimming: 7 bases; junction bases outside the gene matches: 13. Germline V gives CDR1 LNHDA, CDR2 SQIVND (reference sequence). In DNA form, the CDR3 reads TGTGCCAGTAGCGCGACTAGCGGCAGAGGGGGGAATGAGCAGTTCTTC. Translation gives CASSATSGRGGNEQFF.

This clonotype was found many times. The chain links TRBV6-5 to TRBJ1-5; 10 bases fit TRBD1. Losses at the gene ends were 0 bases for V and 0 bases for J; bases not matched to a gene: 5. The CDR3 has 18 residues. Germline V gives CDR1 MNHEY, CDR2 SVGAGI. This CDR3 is CASSYSTGGAGSNQPQHF. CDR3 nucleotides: TGTGCCAGCAGTTACTCGACAGGGGGCGCGGGTAGCAATCAGCCCCAGCATTTT.